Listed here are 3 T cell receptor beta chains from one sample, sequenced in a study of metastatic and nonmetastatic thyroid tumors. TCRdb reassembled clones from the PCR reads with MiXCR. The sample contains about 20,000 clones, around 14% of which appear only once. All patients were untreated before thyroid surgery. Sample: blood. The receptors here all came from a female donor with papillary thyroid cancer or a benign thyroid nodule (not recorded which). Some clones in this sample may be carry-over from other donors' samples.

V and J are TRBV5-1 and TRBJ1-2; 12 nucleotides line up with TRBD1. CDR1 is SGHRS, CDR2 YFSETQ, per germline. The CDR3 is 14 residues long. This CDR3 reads CTTPPGQGALCYTF. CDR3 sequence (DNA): TGCACAACCCCCCCGGGACAGGGGGCGCTGTGCTACACCTTC.

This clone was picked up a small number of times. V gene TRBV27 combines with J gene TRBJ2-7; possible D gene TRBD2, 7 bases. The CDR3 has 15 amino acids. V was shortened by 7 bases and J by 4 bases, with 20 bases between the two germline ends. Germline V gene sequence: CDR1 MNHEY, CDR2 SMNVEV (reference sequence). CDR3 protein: CASKKGGVGLYEQYF. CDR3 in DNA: TGTGCCAGCAAAAAAGGGGGGGTGGGGCTGTACGAGCAGTACTTC.

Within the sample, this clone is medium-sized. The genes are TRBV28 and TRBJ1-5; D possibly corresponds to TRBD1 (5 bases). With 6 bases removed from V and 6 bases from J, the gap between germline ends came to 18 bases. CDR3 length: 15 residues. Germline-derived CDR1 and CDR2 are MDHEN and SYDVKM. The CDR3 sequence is CASSQTSGLVQPQHF. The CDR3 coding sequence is TGTGCCAGCAGCCAAACCTCAGGGTTAGTTCAGCCCCAGCATTTT.